The T cell receptor beta chain under discussion was sequenced for a study of early T cells in non-severe SARS-CoV-2 infection. At the level of the study: Sequencing of bulk RNA from unsorted whole blood was done, without chain pairing. General study points: Using VDJdb, the matching emphasized anti-spike CD8 responses while missing private and CD4 specificities.

The library protocol tagged individual cDNA molecules with unique molecular identifiers. A single record per CDR3 protein comes from TCRdb applying MiXCR to the 5' RACE reads. Of roughly 99,000 distinct CDR3 sequences in the sample, around 10% were seen once. This clonotype was picked up a small number of times. Its antigen is not identified. V gave up 1 base and J gave up 9 bases; unmatched junction bases: 6. This CDR3 is 14 amino acids long. The germline CDR1 and CDR2 sequences are LGHDT and YNNKEL (reference sequence). The sequence was obtained from an adult who was a healthcare worker with PCR-confirmed SARS-CoV-2 infection or an uninfected control (not recorded which). Sequenced: whole blood. The chain carries TRBV3-1 and TRBJ2-1; 7 bases align to TRBD1. Here the CDR3 DNA reads TGTGCCAGCAGCCAAGTCGAGGACAGGACTGAGCAGTTCTTC. As protein: CASSQVEDRTEQFF.